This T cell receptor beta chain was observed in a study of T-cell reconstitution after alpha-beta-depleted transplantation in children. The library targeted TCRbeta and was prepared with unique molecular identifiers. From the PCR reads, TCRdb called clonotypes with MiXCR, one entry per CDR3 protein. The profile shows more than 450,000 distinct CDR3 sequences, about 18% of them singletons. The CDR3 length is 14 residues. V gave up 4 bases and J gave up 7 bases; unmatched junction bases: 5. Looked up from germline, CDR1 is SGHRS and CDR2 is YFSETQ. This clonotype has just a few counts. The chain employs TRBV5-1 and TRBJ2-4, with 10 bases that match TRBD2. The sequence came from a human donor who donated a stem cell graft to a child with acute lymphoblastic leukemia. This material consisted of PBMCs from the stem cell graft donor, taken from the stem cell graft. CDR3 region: CASSARTSGNIQYF. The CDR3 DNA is TGCGCCAGCAGCGCTAGGACTAGCGGTAACATTCAGTACTTC.